These 22 T cell receptor beta chains were sequenced from one sample in a study of ipilimumab plus nivolumab after autologous stem cell transplantation. The data were produced by immunoSEQ multiplex PCR, yet TCRdb's version contains in-frame clones alone and is incomplete. Here the sample spans some 45,000 clones, about 88% being singletons. The sample was PBMCs, taken in a trial of ipilimumab plus nivolumab as post-transplant consolidation. These receptors were collected from a male donor with multiple myeloma.

CDR3 nucleotides: TGTGCCAGCAGCAAACAGGGCGGTGGCACCGGGGAGCTGTTTTTT. Protein product: CASSKQGGGTGELFF. J is TRBJ2-2 and V is TRBV7-3; D is perhaps TRBD1 (6 bases). Trimming shortened V by 5 bases and J by 4 bases, and 14 bases separated the two germline ends. Per germline, CDR1 SGHTA and CDR2 FQGTGA. This CDR3 is built from 15 residues. Filled out from reference TRBV7-3 and TRBJ2-2, the complete variable domain reads GAGVSQTPSNKVTEKGKYVELRCDPISGHTALYWYRQSLGQGPEFLIYFQGTGAADDSGLPNDRFFAVRPEGSVSTLKIQRTERGDSAVYLCASSKQGGGTGELFFGEGSRLTVL.

V is TRBV7-6 and J is TRBJ2-1; TRBD1 matches 7 bases. With 5 bases clipped from V and 9 bases from J, the junction kept 10 bases outside the gene matches. This CDR3 spans 14 amino acids. CDR1 is SGHVS and CDR2 is FNYEAQ in the germline V gene. The CDR3: CASSPRQGSVEQFF. The CDR3, as DNA: TGTGCCAGCAGCCCTCGACAGGGCTCAGTTGAGCAGTTCTTC.

J is TRBJ2-7 and V is TRBV19; TRBD1 matches at 7 bases. V lost 6 bases to trimming and J lost 6 bases; unmatched junction nucleotides: 14. Germline CDR1 reads LNHDA; CDR2 reads SQIVND (reference sequence). This CDR3 contains 15 residues. As DNA, the CDR3 is TGTGCCAGTAGCCCTGCGACAGGGTTCGCCTCCGAGCAGTACTTC. Its translation is CASSPATGFASEQYF.

This sequence joins TRBV18 and TRBJ1-5; D uncertain. CDR3 size: 16 residues. CDR1 and CDR2 (germline): KGHSH, LQKENI. Trimming pared 6 bases from V and 6 bases from J, leaving 21 bases between. DNA of the CDR3: TGTGCCAGCTCTCCCCCGGGTCGTCCGGCGGGTCAGCCCCAGCATTTT. As protein: CASSPPGRPAGQPQHF.

This clone has only one observation. The chain joins TRBV7-6 to TRBJ2-7; D possibly corresponds to TRBD1 (6 bases). Trimming shortened V by 4 bases and J by 2 bases, and 15 bases separated the two germline ends. The germline V gene encodes CDR1 SGHVS and CDR2 FNYEAQ. The CDR3 runs to 15 residues. CDR3 bases: TGTGCCAGCAGCTACTCCCCAGGGGCCCCCTACGAGCAGTACTTC. Translation: CASSYSPGAPYEQYF. Drawing the rest from reference TRBV7-6 and TRBJ2-7, the complete variable domain is GAGVSQSPRYKVTKRGQDVALRCDPISGHVSLYWYRQALGQGPEFLTYFNYEAQQDKSGLPNDRFSAERPEGSISTLTIQRTEQRDSAMYRCASSYSPGAPYEQYFGPGTRLTVT.

The V call is TRBV2, the J call TRBJ2-7; D is uncertain. CDR1 and CDR2 from the germline V gene are SNHLY and FYNNEI. V dropped 3 bases and J dropped 3 bases, with 9 bases sitting between them. The CDR3 has 13 residues. The CDR3 DNA reads TGTGCCAGCAGTGACCGACTTAACTACGAGCAGTACTTC. It codes for CASSDRLNYEQYF.

The chain is built from TRBV10-3 and TRBJ1-2; 8 bases map to TRBD1. Germline V gene lookup returns CDR1 ENHRY and CDR2 SYGVKD. J lost 7 bases, V lost 2 bases, and 0 bases had no gene match. CDR3 length: 12 residues. CDR3 sequence reads: CAISETGGGYTF. In nucleotides, the CDR3 is TGTGCCATCAGTGAGACAGGGGGTGGCTACACCTTC.

The sample holds a few counts of this clone. J is TRBJ1-4 and V is TRBV9; D ambiguous. Germline V gives CDR1 SGDLS, CDR2 YYNGEE. This CDR3 is built from 13 residues. The V and J ends lost 0 bases and 7 bases respectively, with 7 bases between them. The CDR3 bases are TGTGCCAGCAGCGTAGGGGGAGGTGAAAAACTGTTTTTT. It yields the protein CASSVGGGEKLFF.

This chain uses TRBV7-2 with TRBJ1-5; no clear D gene. The germline V gene has CDR1 SGHTA and CDR2 FQGNSA. The CDR3 totals 15 residues. V was trimmed by 1 base and J by 5 bases, leaving 12 bases between them. CDR3 sequence (DNA): TGTGCCAGCAGCTTAGTTTCGGGGTCCCATCAGCCCCAGCATTTT. It codes for CASSLVSGSHQPQHF.

V is TRBV5-1 and J is TRBJ2-5; the D is unclear. The CDR3 covers 13 residues. Germline V gene lookup returns CDR1 SGHRS and CDR2 YFSETQ. V lost 3 bases, J lost 3 bases, and 9 bases lay in between. Here the CDR3 reads CASSWIPEETQYF. DNA for the CDR3: TGCGCCAGCAGCTGGATACCAGAAGAGACCCAGTACTTC.

This chain connects TRBV19 to TRBJ1-3, with D possibly being TRBD1 (6 bases). V was clipped by 4 bases and J by 0 bases, with 16 bases between them. The CDR3 spans 17 residues. Germline values: CDR1 LNHDA, CDR2 SQIVND (reference sequence). DNA for the CDR3: TGTGCCAGTAGTACCCAGCCAGGGGCCTTCTCTGGAAACACCATATATTTT. Translated: CASSTQPGAFSGNTIYF.

The rearrangement links TRBV29-1 to TRBJ2-2, with D possibly matching TRBD1 (6 bases). CDR3 size: 13 residues. The ends were cut back, 6 bases at V and 5 bases at J, with 13 bases in the middle. CDR1 SQVTM and CDR2 ANQGSEA come from the germline V gene. CDR3 bases: TGCAGCGTCGTACAGGGTCGGACCGGGGAGCTGTTTTTT. This translates into CSVVQGRTGELFF.

The chain employs TRBV7-2 and TRBJ2-3; 7 bases agree with TRBD2. Germline trimming cut 1 base from V and 4 bases from J; bases unmatched to any gene: 11. The CDR3 is 17 residues long. Germline assignment: CDR1 SGHTA and CDR2 FQGNSA. The CDR3 region is CASSLGRASGEADTQYF. The CDR3 DNA sequence: TGTGCCAGCAGCTTAGGTCGGGCTAGCGGAGAGGCAGATACGCAGTATTTT.

This chain joins TRBV30 and TRBJ1-6, with D hard to call. Germline CDR1 and CDR2: GTSNPN and SVGIG (reference sequence). This CDR3 region has 12 residues. The V end lost 2 bases, the J end lost 10 bases, and 9 bases lay between the germline ends. CDR3 loop: CAWSSAGSPLHF. The DNA of the CDR3 is TGTGCCTGGAGTTCCGCGGGGTCACCCCTCCACTTT.

The chain links TRBV30 to TRBJ2-1; 8 bases align to TRBD1. Germline assignment: CDR1 GTSNPN and CDR2 SVGIG (reference sequence). This CDR3 spans 18 amino acids. V trimming: 0 bases; J trimming: 0 bases; junction bases outside the gene matches: 10. The CDR3 here is CAWSVRTGSLSSYNEQFF. The CDR3 DNA reads as TGTGCCTGGAGTGTACGGACAGGGTCCCTAAGCTCCTACAATGAGCAGTTCTTC.

A few counts support this clone. V usage is TRBV28 and J usage is TRBJ1-1; D unresolved. V was shortened by 2 bases and J by 8 bases, with 12 bases between the two germline ends. This CDR3 is built from 13 residues. Germline V CDR1 and CDR2: MDHEN, SYDVKM. CDR3 sequence reads: CASSLSRGLEAFF. The CDR3 region has the DNA TGTGCCAGCAGTTTAAGTCGAGGCCTGGAAGCTTTCTTT.

The chain carries TRBV6-6 and TRBJ1-1; 7 nucleotides match TRBD1. CDR1 and CDR2 (germline): MNHNY, SVGAGI (reference sequence). V lost 6 bases and J lost 2; bases outside the gene matches: 9. CDR3 length equals 15 residues. In DNA, the CDR3 is TGTGCCAGCAGACAGGGGACAGACCATAACACTGAAGCTTTCTTT. Amino acids: CASRQGTDHNTEAFF.

This chain joins TRBV6-6 and TRBJ2-1; D not certain. This CDR3 contains 13 residues. Trimming pared 6 bases from V and 3 bases from J, leaving 9 bases between. Germline V gene data show CDR1 as MNHNY and CDR2 as SVGAGI (reference sequence). The CDR3 DNA reads as TGTGCCAGCAGATTCTCGGGCTACAATGAGCAGTTCTTC. As protein: CASRFSGYNEQFF.

The rearrangement uses TRBV9 and TRBJ2-3, with D perhaps TRBD1 or TRBD2 (5 bases each). Germline V lookup: CDR1 SGDLS, CDR2 YYNGEE. The CDR3 is 15 amino acids. V lost 1 base to trimming and J lost 0 bases, with 9 bases between them. CDR3: CASSVIGDSTDTQYF. The CDR3 DNA is TGTGCCAGCAGCGTAATCGGGGACAGCACAGATACGCAGTATTTT.

Only one count was recorded for this clone. This chain links TRBV9 with TRBJ2-3, with 8 nucleotides matching TRBD2. Germline loops: CDR1 SGDLS, CDR2 YYNGEE. The CDR3 spans 15 residues. Trimming removed 0 bases from V and 4 bases from J; junction bases left unmatched: 4. The CDR3 sequence: CASSVGAGAPDTQYF. CDR3 DNA sequence: TGTGCCAGCAGCGTAGGAGCGGGGGCACCAGATACGCAGTATTTT.

The chain couples TRBV2 to TRBJ1-6; TRBD1 agrees at 7 bases. Germline CDR1 and CDR2: SNHLY and FYNNEI. V lost 8 bases, J lost 6 bases, and 4 bases stayed unmatched. The length of the CDR3 is 13 residues. The CDR3 reads CASQTGTNSPLHF. The CDR3 DNA reads as TGTGCCAGCCAGACAGGGACTAATTCACCCCTCCACTTT.

The V and J genes are TRBV6-5 and TRBJ2-1; TRBD1 aligns across 11 bases. Germline-derived CDR1 and CDR2 are MNHEY and SVGAGI. This CDR3 region has 15 residues. V was clipped by 7 bases and J by 7 bases; unmatched bases: 9. The CDR3 region has the DNA TGTGCCAGCAATTCCGGACAGGGGGCTTGGAATGAGCAGTTCTTC. Protein: CASNSGQGAWNEQFF.